The clone carrying this T cell receptor beta chain was counted ten times or more. TCRdb ran MiXCR on the 5' RACE reads and lists one entry per CDR3 protein. Here the sample spans 30,000 or so distinct CDR3 sequences, just under 6.5% being singletons. These data belong to a study of T cells after yellow fever vaccination. Study-wide results and limits: Peaking on day 5 versus 15, the secondary response was faster but weaker.

CDR3 length: 16 amino acids. CDR1 LGHNA and CDR2 YSLEER come from the germline V gene. Between the trimmed V and J ends, which lost 0 bases and 4 bases, there was a span of 13 bases. The sample here was PBMCs, either bulk or a sorted T-cell subset (CD4+, CD8+, memory, or dextramer-sorted; not recorded which), taken on the day of the yellow fever booster vaccination. The rearrangement uses TRBV4-3 and TRBJ2-1; D is unclear. This receptor was identified in a man younger than 40 who received the YFV17D yellow fever vaccine. The CDR3 protein is CASSQETHDLYNEQFF. The DNA of the CDR3 is TGCGCCAGCAGCCAAGAGACGCACGACCTATACAATGAGCAGTTCTTC.